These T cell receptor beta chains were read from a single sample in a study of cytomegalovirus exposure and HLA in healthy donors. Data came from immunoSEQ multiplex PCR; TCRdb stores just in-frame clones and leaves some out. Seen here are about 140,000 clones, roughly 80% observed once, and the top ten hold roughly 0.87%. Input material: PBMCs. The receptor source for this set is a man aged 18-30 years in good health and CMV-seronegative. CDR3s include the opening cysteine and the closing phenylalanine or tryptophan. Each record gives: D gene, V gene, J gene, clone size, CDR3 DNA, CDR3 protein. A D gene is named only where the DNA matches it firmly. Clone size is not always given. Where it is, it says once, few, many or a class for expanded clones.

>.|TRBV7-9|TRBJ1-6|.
TGTTCCAGCAGCTTAGGACAGCAGAGCTCCTATAATTCACCCCTCCACTTT
CSSSLGQQSSYNSPLHF
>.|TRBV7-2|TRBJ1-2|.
TGTGCCAGCACCCTACTCTATGGCTACACCTTC
CASTLLYGYTF
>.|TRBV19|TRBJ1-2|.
TGTGCCAGTAGTATAGCCCCAGGGTTTGGCTACACCTTC
CASSIAPGFGYTF
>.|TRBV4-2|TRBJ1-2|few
TGTGCCAGCAGCCAAGAGGGGCAGGGTAACTATGGCTACACCTTC
CASSQEGQGNYGYTF
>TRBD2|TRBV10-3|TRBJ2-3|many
TGTGCCATCAGGACTAGCGGGGGGACTAGCACAGATACGCAGTATTTT
CAIRTSGGTSTDTQYF
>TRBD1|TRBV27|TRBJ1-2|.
TGTGCCAGCGGTCTCCCGGGACAGGAGGCCTATGGCTACACCTTC
CASGLPGQEAYGYTF
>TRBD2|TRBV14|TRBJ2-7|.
TGTGCCAGCAGCCAAGATCGGGTAGCGGGGGTCTACGAGCAGTACTTC
CASSQDRVAGVYEQYF
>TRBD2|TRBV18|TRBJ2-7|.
TGTGCCAGCTCACCTCCAAATCTAGCGGGGTCCTACGAGCAGTACTTC
CASSPPNLAGSYEQYF
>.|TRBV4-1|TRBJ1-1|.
TGCGCCAGCAGCCAAGATGGTCCTCGGGGGAGCGATGAAGCTTTCTTT
CASSQDGPRGSDEAFF
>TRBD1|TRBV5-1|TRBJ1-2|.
TGCGCCAGCAGCCCGCGGGACAGGGCGAACTATGGCTACACCTTC
CASSPRDRANYGYTF
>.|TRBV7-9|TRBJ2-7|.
TGTGCCAGCGGATCAGGGGTCTACGAGCAGTACTTC
CASGSGVYEQYF
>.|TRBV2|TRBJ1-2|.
TGTGCCAGCAGTGTGCGGGGGACCCGTCTTGGAGGCTACACCTTC
CASSVRGTRLGGYTF
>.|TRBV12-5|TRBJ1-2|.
TGTGCTAGTGGTTTGACCCCGACAGGCGGCGGATACTATGGCTACACCTTC
CASGLTPTGGGYYGYTF
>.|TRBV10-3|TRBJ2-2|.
TGTGCCATCAGTGATTCAGGGTTGCCCGGGGAGCTGTTTTTT
CAISDSGLPGELFF
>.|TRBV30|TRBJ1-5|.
TGTGCCTGGAGTCCTGACATTGATCAGCCCCAGCATTTT
CAWSPDIDQPQHF
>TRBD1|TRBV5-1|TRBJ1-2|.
TGCGCCAGCAGCCAACAGGGGTTCTATGGCTACACCTTC
CASSQQGFYGYTF
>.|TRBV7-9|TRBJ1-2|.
TGTGCCAGCAGCGTAACAGGGACGGATGGCTACACCTTC
CASSVTGTDGYTF
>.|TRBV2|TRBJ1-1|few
TGTGCCAGCAGTGACACAGGGAGGGCAGCTTTCTTT
CASSDTGRAAFF
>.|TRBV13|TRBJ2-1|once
TGTGCCAGCAGCTTAGATTTCCCGGACAGAGGGCCCTACAATGAGCAGTTCTTC
CASSLDFPDRGPYNEQFF
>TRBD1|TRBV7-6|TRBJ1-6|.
TGTGCCAGCAGCCCGGGGACAGAAACACCCCTCCACTTT
CASSPGTETPLHF
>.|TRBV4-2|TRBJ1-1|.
TGTGCCAGCAGCCAAGATCGGAGGGTCCCTGAAGCTTTCTTT
CASSQDRRVPEAFF
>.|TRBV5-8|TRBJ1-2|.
TGTGCCAGCAGCTTGTATGGGCTTCGCTATAACTATGGCTACACCTTC
CASSLYGLRYNYGYTF
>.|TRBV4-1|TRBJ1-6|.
TGCGCCAGCAGCCAAGAGGCCCTTAATTCACCCCTCCACTTT
CASSQEALNSPLHF
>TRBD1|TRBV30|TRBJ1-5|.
TGTGCCTGGATCACCGGGGGACAGGACGTAAATCAGCCCCAGCATTTT
CAWITGGQDVNQPQHF
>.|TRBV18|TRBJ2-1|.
TGTGCCAGCTCACCCTGGAACAGGGATTTTAATGAGCAGTTCTTC
CASSPWNRDFNEQFF
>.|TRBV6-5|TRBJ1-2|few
TGTGCCAGCAGTTATCTCTCCAGGGGACACTATGGCTACACCTTC
CASSYLSRGHYGYTF
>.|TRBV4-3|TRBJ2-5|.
TGCGCCAGCAGCCAAGATCTGGCTTGGACCCAGTACTTC
CASSQDLAWTQYF
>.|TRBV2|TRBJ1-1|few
TGTGCCAGCAGTGACGACAGATTCAACACTGAAGCTTTCTTT
CASSDDRFNTEAFF
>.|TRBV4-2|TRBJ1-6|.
TGTGCCAGCAGCTTCGCCACAGGGTCACCCCTCCACTTT
CASSFATGSPLHF
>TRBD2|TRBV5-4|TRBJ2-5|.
TGTGCCAGCAGCTCACCGGGACTACAAGAGACCCAGTACTTC
CASSSPGLQETQYF
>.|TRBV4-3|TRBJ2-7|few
TGCGCCAGCAGCCAAGATTGGCGACAGACTTACTACGAGCAGTACTTC
CASSQDWRQTYYEQYF
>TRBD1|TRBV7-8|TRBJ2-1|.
TGTGCCAGCAGCCGATGGGGGACAGGGAACGACCACAATGGTGAGCAGTTCTTC
CASSRWGTGNDHNGEQFF
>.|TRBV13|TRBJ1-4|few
TGTGCCAGCAGCGGCGAGCAGGGAGGGGGTCTTGCAACTAATGAAAAACTGTTTTTT
CASSGEQGGGLATNEKLFF
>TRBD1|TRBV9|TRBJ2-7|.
TGTGCCAGCAGCTCTGAGGACAGGCCAAGCTCCTACGAGCAGTACTTC
CASSSEDRPSSYEQYF
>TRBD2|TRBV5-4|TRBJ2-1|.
TGTGCCAGCAGCTTAAGCGGGGGGGCGTATGAGCAGTTCTTC
CASSLSGGAYEQFF
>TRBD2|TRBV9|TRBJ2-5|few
TGTGCCAGCAGCGTCACTAGCGGGGACCAAGAGACCCAGTACTTC
CASSVTSGDQETQYF
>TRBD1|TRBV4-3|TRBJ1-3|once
TGCGCCAGCAGCCAAGCGACAGGGGGCGGAAACACCATATATTTT
CASSQATGGGNTIYF
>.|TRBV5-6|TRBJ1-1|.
TGTGCCAGCAGCTTGGGACCACAGGGTTGGGAAACTGAAGCTTTCTTT
CASSLGPQGWETEAFF
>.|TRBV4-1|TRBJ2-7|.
TGCGCCAGCAGCCAAGCGACAGGAGGGGGGGACGAGCAGTACTTC
CASSQATGGGDEQYF
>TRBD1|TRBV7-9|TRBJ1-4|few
TGTGCCAGCAGCCCGGGACAGTTTAATGAAAAACTGTTTTTT
CASSPGQFNEKLFF
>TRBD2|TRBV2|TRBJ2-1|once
TGTGCCTCCAACAGGGAGCGGGGGGCAGGCGAGCAGTTCTTC
CASNRERGAGEQFF
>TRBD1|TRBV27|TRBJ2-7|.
TGTGCCAGCAGTGAAACGGACAGGGAAGGATTCGAGCAGTACTTC
CASSETDREGFEQYF
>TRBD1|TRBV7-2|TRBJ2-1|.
TGTGCCAGCAGCTTATTTATAGGACAGGGGGCCGGCAATGAGCAGTTCTTC
CASSLFIGQGAGNEQFF
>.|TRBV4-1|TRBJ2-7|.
TGCGCCAGCAGCCAAGGTGCAGGGGACTACGAGCAGTACTTC
CASSQGAGDYEQYF
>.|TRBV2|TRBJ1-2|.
TGTGCCAGCAGTGAAGGGTATACGAGCTATGGCTACACCTTC
CASSEGYTSYGYTF
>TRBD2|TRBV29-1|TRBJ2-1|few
TGCAGCGTTGGTAGCGGGGGGTACAATGAGCAGTTCTTC
CSVGSGGYNEQFF